This T cell receptor beta chain derives from a study of identifying expanded T cells in peripheral blood. Sequencing used immunoSEQ multiplex PCR; TCRdb keeps in-frame clones, though not all of them. The profile shows roughly 100,000 clones, 70% to 90% of them singletons. This clone was found once. Its antigen is undetermined. Study conclusions and caveats: Clone count variance between roughly 2-week samples rose with total template count.

Per germline, CDR1 LNHDA and CDR2 SQIVND (reference sequence). Deletions cut 6 bases from V and 2 bases from J, with 16 bases between. The CDR3 extends over 15 amino acids. During the collection period, no donor immune events like infections were recorded. The sample was blood. The chain uses TRBV19 and TRBJ1-2, with a possible D match to TRBD1 (6 bases). The TCR sequence derives from a person between 18 and 70 years old in good health. Written as DNA, the CDR3 is TGTGCCAGTAGGGGGGAAGGACAGCCCAACTATGGCTACACCTTC. Protein sequence: CASRGEGQPNYGYTF.